These T cell receptor beta chains were read from a single sample in a study of low-dose radiotherapy and immunotherapy resistance in tumors. Using its own MiXCR run on the reads, TCRdb lists one record per CDR3 protein. The data contain 55,000 to 65,000 distinct CDR3 sequences, approximately 25% of them singletons. Sample: PBMCs, taken before treatment. The origin of the receptors is a male donor with rectosigmoid adenocarcinoma. Each CDR3 is given with its conserved first and last residue. A D gene is named only where the DNA matches it firmly. Clone size is given for some rows only: seen once, a few or many times, or a class if the clone is expanded.

d_call clone_size j_call v_call cdr3_length cdr3_aa cdr3_nt
- - TRBJ2-3 TRBV15 16 CATAIGQGSSTDTQYF TGTGCCACCGCGATTGGGCAGGGCTCTAGCACAGATACGCAGTATTTT
- many TRBJ2-7 TRBV28 13 CASSLGGGYEQYF TGTGCCAGCAGTTTGGGGGGCGGCTACGAGCAGTACTTC
- many TRBJ2-5 TRBV28 14 CASSKGGEGETQYF TGTGCCAGCAGCAAGGGTGGAGAAGGAGAGACCCAGTACTTC
TRBD1 many TRBJ2-7 TRBV6-2/TRBV6-3 15 CASSYGVTGAYEQYF TGTGCCAGCAGTTACGGGGTGACAGGGGCCTACGAGCAGTACTTC
- many TRBJ1-1 TRBV2 14 CASRVTVMNTEAFF TGTGCCAGCAGGGTGACAGTAATGAACACTGAAGCTTTCTTT
TRBD1 - TRBJ1-4 TRBV9 16 CASSVGLGQSVEKLFF TGTGCCAGCAGCGTAGGGTTGGGACAGTCGGTGGAAAAACTGTTTTTT
TRBD2 once TRBJ2-1 TRBV5-1 16 CASSVTSGSFQNEQFF TGCGCCAGCAGCGTTACTAGCGGGAGCTTCCAGAATGAGCAGTTCTTC
- few TRBJ2-1 TRBV3-1 14 CASSSSTRHNEQFF TGTGCCAGCAGCTCGTCGACTAGGCACAATGAGCAGTTCTTC
- many TRBJ1-6 TRBV28 14 CASSLSLRGSPLHF TGTGCCAGCAGTTTGTCCCTCCGGGGTTCACCCCTCCACTTT
TRBD2 many TRBJ2-1 TRBV6-2/TRBV6-3 18 CASTGRGTSGRQYNEQFF TGTGCCAGCACCGGGAGGGGGACTAGCGGGAGACAATACAATGAGCAGTTCTTC
- many TRBJ2-1 TRBV5-8 13 CASGRGSYNEQFF TGTGCCAGCGGTCGGGGCTCCTACAATGAGCAGTTCTTC
TRBD2 - TRBJ2-2 TRBV13 19 CASSVSGTSGSEKAGELFF TGTGCCAGCAGCGTCTCCGGGACTAGCGGGAGCGAGAAGGCCGGGGAGCTGTTTTTT
TRBD1 many TRBJ1-1 TRBV6-5 14 CASSSDRGVTEAFF TGTGCCAGCAGTTCCGACAGGGGGGTCACTGAAGCTTTCTTT
- many TRBJ2-3 TRBV2 16 CASRDPNRVGTDTQYF TGTGCCAGCAGGGACCCTAACAGGGTAGGGACAGATACGCAGTATTTT
TRBD2 many TRBJ2-3 TRBV20-1 14 CSATSGGAQDTQYF TGCAGTGCAACTAGCGGGGGGGCGCAAGATACGCAGTATTTT
- - TRBJ1-1 TRBV5-1 15 CASSLDRGMGTEAFF TGCGCCAGCAGCTTGGATAGGGGGATGGGCACTGAAGCTTTCTTT
- many TRBJ2-2 TRBV6-1 15 CASSEEGPGIGELFF TGTGCCAGCAGTGAAGAGGGGCCGGGGATCGGGGAGCTGTTTTTT
TRBD1 many TRBJ2-1 TRBV4-3 16 CASSQDGTGRLSGQFF TGCGCCAGCAGCCAAGATGGGACAGGACGGCTGAGCGGGCAGTTCTTC
TRBD2 - TRBJ2-1 TRBV4-2 16 CASSQDWRGGRDEQFF TGTGCCAGCAGCCAAGATTGGCGGGGGGGCCGGGATGAGCAGTTCTTC
TRBD1 many TRBJ2-1 TRBV7-9 16 CASSLAPTGGHNEQFF TGTGCCAGCAGCTTAGCTCCCACAGGGGGCCACAATGAGCAGTTCTTC
- many TRBJ1-4 TRBV29-1 11 CSVVWGEKLFF TGCAGCGTTGTATGGGGTGAAAAACTGTTTTTT
- many TRBJ1-1 TRBV18 15 CASSPPNGDKTEAFF TGTGCCAGCTCACCACCGAATGGGGACAAGACTGAAGCTTTCTTT
- many TRBJ2-5 TRBV7-2 14 CASSLAWVSGTQYF TGTGCCAGCAGCTTAGCGTGGGTATCCGGGACCCAGTACTTC
- many TRBJ2-7 TRBV7-2 14 CASSLGRLSYEQYF TGTGCCAGCAGCTTAGGGCGGCTTTCCTACGAGCAGTACTTC
- many TRBJ2-3 TRBV20-1 13 CSAMGAGTDTQYF TGCAGTGCTATGGGGGCCGGCACAGATACGCAGTATTTT
- many TRBJ2-5 TRBV12-5 14 CASGLGGKEETQYF TGTGCTAGTGGTTTGGGGGGGAAGGAAGAGACCCAGTACTTC
- many TRBJ1-1 TRBV28 16 CASSFTRGRVNTEAFF TGTGCCAGCAGTTTCACTAGGGGAAGGGTGAACACTGAAGCTTTCTTT
- - TRBJ2-1 TRBV24-1 18 CATRDLANGADGIDEQFF TGTGCCACCAGGGATTTAGCCAATGGGGCGGATGGTATTGATGAGCAGTTCTTC
TRBD1 many TRBJ2-5 TRBV28 14 CASRPGQGRQPQYF TGTGCCAGCAGGCCGGGACAGGGACGACAGCCCCAGTACTTC
- - TRBJ2-2 TRBV23-1 15 CASINGTPNTGELFF TGCGCCAGCATAAACGGGACTCCTAACACCGGGGAGCTGTTTTTT
- - TRBJ1-6 TRBV28 15 CASSRQAHGNSPLHF TGTGCCAGCAGTCGCCAGGCACACGGGAATTCACCCCTCCACTTT
- - TRBJ2-3 TRBV20-1 15 CSAMMGGRGSDTQYF TGCAGTGCTATGATGGGAGGCAGGGGATCCGATACGCAGTATTTT
- many TRBJ2-5 TRBV30 13 CAWDGTVQETQYF TGTGCCTGGGACGGGACTGTACAAGAGACCCAGTACTTC
- many TRBJ1-2 TRBV29-1 13 CSVEDVIWDGYTF TGCAGCGTTGAAGATGTCATTTGGGATGGCTACACCTTC
TRBD2 few TRBJ2-7 TRBV5-1 15 CASSFETSGRGEQYF TGCGCCAGCAGCTTTGAGACTAGCGGGCGTGGCGAGCAGTACTTC
TRBD2 few TRBJ2-7 TRBV28 13 CASTGTSGYEQYF TGTGCCAGTACCGGGACTAGCGGCTACGAGCAGTACTTC
- - TRBJ2-3 TRBV6-5 15 CASSEAYQATDTQYF TGTGCCAGCAGTGAAGCCTACCAAGCCACAGATACGCAGTATTTT
- many TRBJ2-1 TRBV21-1 17 CASSLGKGTGVLGEQFF TGTGCCAGCAGCTTAGGGAAGGGGACAGGGGTGCTGGGGGAGCAGTTCTTC
- - TRBJ2-7 TRBV29-1 13 CSVAGRGLREQYF TGCAGCGTCGCCGGGAGAGGGCTACGCGAGCAGTACTTC
TRBD2 few TRBJ2-2 TRBV29-1 14 CSVGASGNTGELFF TGCAGCGTTGGGGCTAGCGGGAATACCGGGGAGCTGTTTTTT
- many TRBJ1-1 TRBV6-5 14 CASSLIQGFNGAFF TGTGCCAGCAGTCTTATTCAGGGTTTCAACGGAGCTTTCTTT
- many TRBJ1-1 TRBV5-1 15 CASSPFETVNTEAFF TGCGCCAGCAGCCCATTCGAGACTGTGAACACTGAAGCTTTCTTT
- many TRBJ2-3 TRBV12-3/TRBV12-4 15 CASSLGQAGRDTQYF TGTGCCAGCAGTTTGGGGCAGGCAGGGAGAGATACGCAGTATTTT
- many TRBJ1-1 TRBV29-1 13 CSVEVSLNTEAFF TGCAGCGTTGAAGTAAGTTTGAACACTGAAGCTTTCTTT
- - TRBJ1-1 TRBV27 12 CASGRTAGGAFF TGTGCCAGCGGGCGGACAGCGGGTGGGGCTTTCTTT
TRBD2 many TRBJ2-1 TRBV7-2 16 CASSLVGLGVWDEQFF TGTGCCAGCAGCTTAGTGGGACTAGGGGTTTGGGATGAGCAGTTCTTC
- - TRBJ2-2 TRBV2 14 CASSDRSSYGELFF TGTGCCAGCAGTGATCGTAGTAGCTACGGGGAGCTGTTTTTT
- - TRBJ1-1 TRBV7-2 14 CASSLGSGGTEAFF TGTGCCAGCAGCTTAGGATCGGGCGGCACTGAAGCTTTCTTT
- many TRBJ1-5 TRBV15 16 CATSRGGRARNQPQHF TGTGCCACCAGCAGGGGAGGTAGGGCGCGCAATCAGCCCCAGCATTTT
- many TRBJ1-1 TRBV29-1 14 CSVEVDTMNTEAFF TGCAGCGTTGAAGTAGACACAATGAACACTGAAGCTTTCTTT
TRBD1 many TRBJ1-6 TRBV20-1 15 CSATRWDRGTSPLHF TGCAGTGCTACGAGATGGGACAGGGGGACGTCACCCCTCCACTTT
TRBD2 - TRBJ2-7 TRBV6-1 14 CASSEVSGSYEQYF TGTGCCAGCAGTGAGGTTAGCGGGAGCTACGAGCAGTACTTC
- many TRBJ1-1 TRBV20-1 13 CSARTGQNTEAFF TGCAGTGCCCGGACGGGCCAGAACACTGAAGCTTTCTTT
- many TRBJ2-1 TRBV12-3/TRBV12-4 15 CASSLYGGSSNEQFF TGTGCCAGCAGTTTGTATGGGGGATCATCGAATGAGCAGTTCTTC
- many TRBJ2-2 TRBV11-2 17 CASSPGGQGRNTGELFF TGTGCCAGCAGCCCCGGGGGGCAGGGGCGGAACACCGGGGAGCTGTTTTTT
TRBD1 many TRBJ2-1 TRBV23-1 14 CASTRDRGREEQFF TGCGCCAGCACCCGGGACAGGGGAAGAGAGGAGCAGTTCTTC